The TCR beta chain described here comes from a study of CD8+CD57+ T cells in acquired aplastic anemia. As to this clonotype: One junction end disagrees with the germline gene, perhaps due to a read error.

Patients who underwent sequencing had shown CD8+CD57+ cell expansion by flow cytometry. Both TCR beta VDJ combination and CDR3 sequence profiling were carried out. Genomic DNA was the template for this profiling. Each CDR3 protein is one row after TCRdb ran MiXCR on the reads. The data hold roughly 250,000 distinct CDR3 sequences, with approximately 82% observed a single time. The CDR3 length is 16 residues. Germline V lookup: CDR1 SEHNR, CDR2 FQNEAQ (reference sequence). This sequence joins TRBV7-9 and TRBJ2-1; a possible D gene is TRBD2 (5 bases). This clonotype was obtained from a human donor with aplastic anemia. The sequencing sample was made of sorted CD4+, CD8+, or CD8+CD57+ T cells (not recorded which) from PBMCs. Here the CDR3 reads CASSQETSGLLYEQFF. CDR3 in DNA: TGCGCCAGCAGCCAAGAAACTAGTGGCCTCCTCTACGAGCAGTTCTTC.